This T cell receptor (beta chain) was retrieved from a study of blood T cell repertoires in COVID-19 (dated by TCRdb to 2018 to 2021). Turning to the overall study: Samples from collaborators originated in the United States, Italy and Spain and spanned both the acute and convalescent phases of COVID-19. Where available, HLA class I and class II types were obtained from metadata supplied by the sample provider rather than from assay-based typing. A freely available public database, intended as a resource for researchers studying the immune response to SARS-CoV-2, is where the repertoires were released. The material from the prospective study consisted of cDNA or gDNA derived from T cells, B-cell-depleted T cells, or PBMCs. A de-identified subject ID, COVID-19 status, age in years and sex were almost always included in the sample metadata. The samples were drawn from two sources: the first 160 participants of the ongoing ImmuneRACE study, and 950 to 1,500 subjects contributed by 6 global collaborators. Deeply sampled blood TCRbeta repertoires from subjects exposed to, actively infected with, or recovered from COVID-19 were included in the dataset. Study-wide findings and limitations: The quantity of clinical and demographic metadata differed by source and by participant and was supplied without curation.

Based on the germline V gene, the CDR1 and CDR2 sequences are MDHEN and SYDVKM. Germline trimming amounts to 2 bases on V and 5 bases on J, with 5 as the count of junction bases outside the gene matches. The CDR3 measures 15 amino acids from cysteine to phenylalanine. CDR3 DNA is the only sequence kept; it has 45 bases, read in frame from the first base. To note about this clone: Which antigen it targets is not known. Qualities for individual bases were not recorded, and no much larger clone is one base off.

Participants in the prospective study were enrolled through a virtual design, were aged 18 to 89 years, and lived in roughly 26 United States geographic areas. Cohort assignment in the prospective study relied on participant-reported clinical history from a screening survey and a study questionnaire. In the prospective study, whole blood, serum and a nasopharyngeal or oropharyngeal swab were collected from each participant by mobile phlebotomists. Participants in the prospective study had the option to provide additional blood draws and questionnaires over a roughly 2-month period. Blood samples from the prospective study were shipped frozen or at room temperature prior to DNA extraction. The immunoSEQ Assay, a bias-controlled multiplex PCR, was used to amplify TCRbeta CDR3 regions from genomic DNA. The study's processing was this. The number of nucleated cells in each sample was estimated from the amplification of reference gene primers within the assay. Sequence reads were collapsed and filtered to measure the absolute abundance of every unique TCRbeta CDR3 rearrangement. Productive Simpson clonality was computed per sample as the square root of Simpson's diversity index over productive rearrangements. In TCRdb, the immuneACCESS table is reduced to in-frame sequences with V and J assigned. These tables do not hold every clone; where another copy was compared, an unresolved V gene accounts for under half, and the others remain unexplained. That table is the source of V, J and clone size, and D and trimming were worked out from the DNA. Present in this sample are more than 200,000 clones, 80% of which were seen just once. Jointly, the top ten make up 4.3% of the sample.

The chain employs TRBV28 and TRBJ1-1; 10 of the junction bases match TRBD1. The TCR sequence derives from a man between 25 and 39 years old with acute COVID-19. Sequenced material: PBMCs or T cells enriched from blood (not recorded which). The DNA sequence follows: TGTGCCAGCAGTTTACGGGGACAGGGGACAACTGAAGCTTTCTTT. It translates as CASSLRGQGTTEAFF.